The 10 T cell receptor beta chains below all came from one sample that was sequenced in a study of blood T cell repertoires in COVID-19. The assay was immunoSEQ multiplex PCR, and TCRdb's table has in-frame clones only and misses some. Counted here are a few hundred thousand clones, 75% to 90% occurring once; the ten biggest clones make up roughly 1%. Sample: PBMCs or T cells enriched from blood (not recorded which). The receptor source for this set is a man between 18 and 35 years old who had recovered from COVID-19.

This rearrangement joins TRBV19 to TRBJ2-3; TRBD1 agrees at 8 bases. The CDR3 runs to 13 residues. V was clipped by 4 bases and J by 8 bases; unmatched bases: 5. Looked up from germline, CDR1 is LNHDA and CDR2 is SQIVND (reference sequence). CDR3 amino acids: CASSTGGWGTQYF. The CDR3 nucleotides read TGTGCCAGTAGTACAGGGGGCTGGGGTACGCAGTATTTT.

The chain has TRBV18 and TRBJ2-3, with TRBD2 matching 11 bases. The V gene's germline CDR1 is KGHSH and CDR2 LQKENI. J lost 2 bases, V lost 4 bases, and 2 bases had no gene match. The CDR3 contains 15 residues. The CDR3 DNA reads as TGTGCCAGCTCACTAGCGGGAGGGAACACAGATACGCAGTATTTT. Its translation is CASSLAGGNTDTQYF.

The J gene is TRBJ2-2, the V gene TRBV23-1; 13 bases are a match to TRBD2. TRBV23-1 is given ORF status, its function remaining uncertain. The J segment lost 0 bases and the V segment lost 7 bases, leaving 8 bases of the junction unmatched. The CDR3 is 18 amino acids. The CDR3 DNA sequence: TGCGCCAGCACCAAAAAAGGGACTAGCGGGGCGAACACCGGGGAGCTGTTTTTT. Protein sequence: CASTKKGTSGANTGELFF.

The gene calls are TRBV5-5 and TRBJ2-4, with 7 bases aligning to TRBD2. The ends lost 0 bases at V and 5 bases at J; junction bases unmatched: 8. Germline CDR1 reads SGHKS; CDR2 reads YYEKEE (reference sequence). The CDR3 has 16 residues. The CDR3 DNA reads as TGTGCCAGCAGCTTGGATGCGGGAGCGGCGGAAAACATTCAGTACTTC. It codes for CASSLDAGAAENIQYF. Full variable domain (missing parts from reference TRBV5-5 and TRBJ2-4): DAGVTQSPTHLIKTRGQQVTLRCSPISGHKSVSWYQQVLGQGPQFIFQYYEKEERGRGNFPDRFSARQFPNYSSELNVNALLLGDSALYLCASSLDAGAAENIQYFGAGTRLSVL.

V and J are TRBV5-1 and TRBJ2-3; 7 bases fit TRBD2. The trim removed 0 bases at V and 1 base at J, leaving 5 bases unmatched. Germline CDR1 reads SGHRS; CDR2 reads YFSETQ. The CDR3 covers 16 residues. Here the CDR3 reads CASSLAPSGGTDTQYF. CDR3 in DNA: TGCGCCAGCAGCTTGGCCCCCAGCGGGGGCACAGATACGCAGTATTTT. The full variable domain, its missing parts supplied by reference TRBV5-1 and TRBJ2-3, is KAGVTQTPRYLIKTRGQQVTLSCSPISGHRSVSWYQQTPGQGLQFLFEYFSETQRNKGNFPGRFSGRQFSNSRSEMNVSTLELGDSALYLCASSLAPSGGTDTQYFGPGTRLTVL.

The chain has TRBV15 and TRBJ1-5; D is unresolved. The CDR3 is 16 amino acids. V was clipped by 4 bases and J by 4 bases, with 17 bases between them. The germline CDR1 and CDR2 sequences are LNHNV and YYDKDF (reference sequence). The CDR3 bases are TGTGCCACCAGCAATGCGGGAAGCACCCTAAATCAGCCCCAGCATTTT. It codes for CATSNAGSTLNQPQHF.

The chain has TRBV28 and TRBJ1-1; possible D gene TRBD1, 6 bases. The germline V and J ends were trimmed by 5 bases and 10 bases, with 14 bases remaining between them. Germline assignment: CDR1 MDHEN and CDR2 SYDVKM. This CDR3 comprises 12 residues. The CDR3 sequence is CASSPPGGRAFF. As DNA, the CDR3 is TGTGCCAGCAGTCCCCCGGGGGGGCGAGCTTTCTTT. Looking up the rest from reference TRBV28 and TRBJ1-1 gives the full variable domain: DVKVTQSSRYLVKRTGEKVFLECVQDMDHENMFWYRQDPGLGLRLIYFSYDVKMKEKGDIPEGYSVSREKKERFSLILESASTNQTSMYLCASSPPGGRAFFGQGTRLTVV.

The rearrangement uses TRBV6-1 and TRBJ1-2; D possibly corresponds to TRBD1 (5 bases). Deletions cut 3 bases from V and 8 bases from J, with 13 bases between. This CDR3 comprises 13 residues. Germline CDR1 reads MNHNS; CDR2 reads SASEGT. In DNA, the CDR3 is TGTGCCAGCAGTGAGCTTGGGGGAGGAGGCTACACCTTC. It encodes CASSELGGGGYTF.

This chain links TRBV19 with TRBJ2-2; D is unresolved. The CDR3 sequence is 13 residues long. From germline, CDR1 is LNHDA and CDR2 SQIVND (reference sequence). V was pared by 5 bases and J by 13 bases, with 17 bases between. CDR3 in amino acids: CASSLLYPPWLFF. CDR3 coding DNA: TGTGCCAGTAGTCTCCTCTACCCCCCCTGGCTGTTTTTT.

The chain couples TRBV5-4 to TRBJ1-6; TRBD1 agrees at 7 bases. This CDR3 is 15 amino acids long. Germline V gene sequence: CDR1 SGHNT, CDR2 YYREEE (reference sequence). V was pared by 4 bases and J by 10 bases, with 11 bases of the junction left unmatched. Written as DNA, the CDR3 is TGTGCCAGCAGCCGGACAGGCGATCGAGGGTCACCCCTCCACTTT. This translates into CASSRTGDRGSPLHF. Filled out from reference TRBV5-4 and TRBJ1-6, the complete variable domain reads ETGVTQSPTHLIKTRGQQVTLRCSSQSGHNTVSWYQQALGQGPQFIFQYYREEENGRGNFPPRFSGLQFPNYSSELNVNALELDDSALYLCASSRTGDRGSPLHFGNGTRLTVT.